The clone carrying this TCR beta chain occurred a few times. The antigen remains undetermined. The data were taken from a study of CD8+ T cells in alopecia areata. Study-wide findings and caveats: Patients showed less clear TCR sequence sharing than mice, possibly partly because of HLA diversity. Sequenced scalp T cells also include alphabeta T cells resident in normal skin. Higher clonality was seen in lesional scalp than in normal scalp, especially in alopecia totalis/universalis.

PBMCs yielded sorted CD4+ and CD8+ T cells. Following RNA extraction, reverse transcription yielded cDNA that acted as the sequencing template. The method was immunoSEQ multiplex PCR; TCRdb's version includes in-frame clones alone and lacks a portion of them. The table has 50,000 to 70,000 clones, about 40% seen once; the top ten hold roughly half. Trimming left V 4 bases short and J 1 base short, with 7 bases between. Germline V gene data show CDR1 as SGHTA and CDR2 as FQGNSA. The CDR3 consists of 13 residues. This chain links TRBV7-2 with TRBJ1-1, with D possibly TRBD1 on 6 matching bases. Sequencing was performed on NKG2D-low CD8+ T cells sorted from blood. The sequence was collected from a human donor with alopecia areata. CDR3 loop: CASSYRENTEAFF. The CDR3 nucleotides are TGTGCCAGCAGCTACAGGGAGAACACTGAAGCTTTCTTT.